The source of this T cell receptor beta chain is a study of tumor-infiltrating lymphocytes in oesophageal squamous cell carcinoma. This clonotype has a single count. A read error may account for a junction end that differs from germline. Germline V lookup: CDR1 SGHVS, CDR2 FNYEAQ. The CDR3 sequence is 15 residues long. TCRdb reanalysed the PCR reads using MiXCR and keeps one entry per CDR3 protein. The data show around 19,000 distinct CDR3 sequences, over 40% seen once. The chain employs TRBV7-6 and TRBJ2-1; possible D gene TRBD1, 6 bases. This sequence was found in a female donor with esophageal squamous cell carcinoma. The source material was normal esophageal tissue next to the tumor. The CDR3 region has the DNA TGTGCCAGCAGCCCCCCTTCCCAGTCCGGACAGTTTTGGGACTTC. This gives the protein CASSPPSQSGQFWDF.